The 25 T cell receptor beta chains below all came from one sample that was sequenced in a study of blood T cells in healthy people across ages. A J-beta primer mix and a sample-barcoded 5' primer were used in a second PCR of about 7 to 12 cycles. Each CDR3 protein is one row after TCRdb ran MiXCR on the 5' RACE reads. The sample consists of under 800,000 distinct CDR3 sequences, roughly 45% of them appearing once. The sample was blood. These receptors were taken from a woman aged 60-75 years in good health.

V gene TRBV20-1 combines with J gene TRBJ2-3, with 13 bases aligning to TRBD2. The CDR3 is 20 amino acids. Germline V CDR1 and CDR2: DFQATT, SNEGSKA (reference sequence). Trimming removed 6 bases from V and 7 bases from J; junction bases left unmatched: 25. The CDR3 here is CSARPSRTRTSGRKENTQYF. DNA for the CDR3: TGCAGTGCACGACCAAGCAGAACTAGGACTAGCGGGAGAAAAGAGAATACGCAGTATTTT.

This chain connects TRBV7-9 to TRBJ2-7; D remains ambiguous. With the DNA end fitting TRBJ2-5 better, the J assignment may be wrong. This CDR3 spans 15 amino acids. Germline V gene data show CDR1 as SEHNR and CDR2 as FQNEAQ (reference sequence). Here the CDR3 reads CASSLDSQIRETQYF. DNA of the CDR3: TGTGCCAGCAGCTTAGACTCCCAAATACGGGAGACCCAGTACTTC.

The chain joins TRBV7-2 to TRBJ2-7, with 11 bases identical to TRBD2. Germline CDR1 is SGHTA and CDR2 is FQGNSA. J lost 12 bases, V lost 1 base, and 8 bases had no gene match. This CDR3 region has 14 residues. The chain's CDR3 is CASSLEGTSGPRYF. CDR3 sequence (DNA): TGTGCCAGCAGCTTAGAGGGGACTAGCGGACCGAGGTACTTC.

This clonotype was seen just once. This chain links TRBV20-1 with TRBJ2-3; D might be TRBD2 (6 bases). Trimming cost V 7 bases and J 4 bases, with 12 bases left between them. This CDR3 is built from 12 residues. Germline values: CDR1 DFQATT, CDR2 SNEGSKA (reference sequence). This chain's CDR3 is CSVEGQADTQYF. The CDR3 DNA follows: TGCAGTGTGGAGGGCCAAGCAGATACGCAGTATTTT.

The chain couples TRBV28 to TRBJ2-4; tentatively, D is TRBD2 (7 bases). The CDR3 sequence is 18 residues long. The ends were cut back, 3 bases at V and 0 bases at J, with 18 bases in the middle. The germline CDR1 and CDR2 sequences are MDHEN and SYDVKM. The CDR3 region is CASSFRVGGVKAKNIQYF. CDR3 DNA: TGTGCCAGCAGTTTCCGGGTAGGGGGGGTCAAAGCCAAAAACATTCAGTACTTC.

In its sample, this clonotype was seen a few times. This chain links TRBV10-3 with TRBJ2-3, with TRBD2 matching 9 bases. The CDR3 totals 16 residues. Germline assignment: CDR1 ENHRY and CDR2 SYGVKD. Trimming took 6 bases from V and 3 from J; bases not matched to a gene: 10. The CDR3 loop is CAIRTISGRMTDTQYF. CDR3 DNA: TGTGCCATCAGGACCATAAGCGGGAGGATGACAGATACGCAGTATTTT.

This clonotype was picked up a small number of times. V and J are TRBV4-2 and TRBJ2-3; 7 bases fit TRBD1. Losses at the gene ends were 0 bases for V and 1 base for J; bases not matched to a gene: 7. This CDR3 contains 17 residues. CDR1 and CDR2 from the germline V gene are LGHNA and YNFKEQ. The CDR3 region has the DNA TGTGCCAGCAGCCAAGAAGGGGGCAGGGCGGGCACAGATACGCAGTATTTT. Translating it yields CASSQEGGRAGTDTQYF.

This clonotype was observed a handful of times. The chain is built from TRBV12-3 or TRBV12-4 and TRBJ1-2, with 7 bases that match TRBD1. V dropped 3 bases and J dropped 1; count of bases not matched to a gene: 5. This CDR3 spans 15 amino acids. CDR3 DNA: TGTGCCAGCAGTTTTACGGCAGGGGGTAACTATGGCTACACCTTC. It codes for CASSFTAGGNYGYTF.

The chain uses TRBV10-3 and TRBJ2-1, with 7 nucleotides matching TRBD2. The last part of the DNA fits TRBJ2-7 better; the J call may be wrong. Germline lookup yields CDR1 ENHRY and CDR2 SYGVKD. CDR3 size: 14 residues. The CDR3 DNA is TGTGCCATCAGTTCTAGCGGAGCCTACAATGAGCAGTACTTC. Amino acids: CAISSSGAYNEQYF.

Comments on this clonotype: Germline and junction disagree at one end, which may indicate a read error. The chain is built from TRBV7-2 and TRBJ2-1; TRBD2 matches at 7 bases. The CDR3 contains 17 residues. Germline V gene data show CDR1 as SGHTA and CDR2 as FQGNSA. The CDR3 is CARSFVLAVGSYNEQFF. CDR3 nucleotides: TGTGCCCGCAGCTTCGTGCTAGCGGTGGGCTCCTACAATGAGCAGTTCTTC.

Many counts were recorded for this clonotype. The rearrangement uses TRBV9 and TRBJ2-1; unclear D gene. The CDR3 is made up of 14 amino acids. Per the germline V gene, CDR1 is SGDLS and CDR2 is YYNGEE. Trimming cost V 0 bases and J 5 bases, with 9 bases left between them. CDR3 coding DNA: TGTGCCAGCAGCGTAGAGGGTATACACAATGAGCAGTTCTTC. Translation: CASSVEGIHNEQFF. Using reference TRBV9 and TRBJ2-1 for the parts outside the CDR3, the full variable domain is DSGVTQTPKHLITATGQRVTLRCSPRSGDLSVYWYQQSLDQGLQFLIQYYNGEERAKGNILERFSAQQFPDLHSELNLSSLELGDSALYFCASSVEGIHNEQFFGPGTRLTVL.

The V gene is TRBV4-2, the J gene TRBJ2-2, with TRBD1 matching 7 bases. Unmatched junction bases numbered 5, after V lost 2 bases and J lost 2 bases. The V gene's germline CDR1 is LGHNA and CDR2 YNFKEQ. The CDR3 totals 16 residues. The DNA of the CDR3 is TGTGCCAGCAGCCAAAAACGGGACAGTAACACCGGGGAGCTGTTTTTT. Protein: CASSQKRDSNTGELFF.

This clonotype was recorded many times. In DNA form, the CDR3 reads TGTGCCAGCAGCCCATCCCCGTCGGGGGGACAAGAGACCCAGTACTTC. Amino acids: CASSPSPSGGQETQYF. V and J are TRBV7-3 and TRBJ2-5, with 7 nucleotides matching TRBD2. There are 16 residues in the CDR3. Germline assignment: CDR1 SGHTA and CDR2 FQGTGA. V lost 5 bases and J lost 2; bases outside the gene matches: 11.

This clonotype was picked up a small number of times. The chain uses TRBV11-3 and TRBJ2-1, with 10 bases fitting TRBD2. CDR1 is SGHNT, CDR2 YENEEA, per germline. CDR3 length equals 17 residues. V lost 5 bases to trimming and J lost 8 bases; unmatched junction nucleotides: 15. The DNA of the CDR3 is TGTGCCAGCAGCCGTGGTATAGGAGGGCTAGCGGGGGATGAGCAGTTCTTC. Its translation: CASSRGIGGLAGDEQFF.

The CDR3 region has the DNA TGTGCCATCAGTGAAGGAGAGGGCTATGGCTACACCTTC. Amino acids: CAISEGEGYGYTF. The chain combines TRBV10-3 with TRBJ1-2; the D is unclear. The CDR3 is 13 residues long. Trimming pared 3 bases from V and 4 bases from J, leaving 9 bases between. The V gene's germline CDR1 is ENHRY and CDR2 SYGVKD.

This rearrangement joins TRBV9 to TRBJ2-1, with D maybe TRBD2 (6 bases). Trimming stripped 2 bases from V and 2 bases from J, with 14 bases between. Germline CDR1 and CDR2: SGDLS and YYNGEE. The CDR3 extends over 16 amino acids. The CDR3 coding sequence is TGTGCCAGCAGCGTCGATTGGCGGGACGCCTACAATGAGCAGTTCTTC. Amino acids: CASSVDWRDAYNEQFF.

Only a few counts were recorded for this clonotype. V is TRBV10-3 and J is TRBJ2-2; 8 bases are shared with TRBD2. The V gene's germline CDR1 is ENHRY and CDR2 SYGVKD. The CDR3 has 16 residues. With 0 bases clipped from V and 8 bases from J, the junction kept 8 bases outside the gene matches. CDR3 loop: CAISESLAGTRGELFF. The CDR3 DNA reads TGTGCCATCAGTGAGTCGCTAGCCGGGACTAGAGGGGAGCTGTTTTTT.

The V and J genes are TRBV24-1 and TRBJ2-1; the D gene is possibly TRBD1 (5 bases). The CDR3 covers 20 residues. V was trimmed by 0 bases and J by 0 bases, leaving 20 bases between them. CDR1 and CDR2 (germline): KGHDR, SFDVKD. CDR3 DNA: TGTGCCACCAGTGATTTGCGGGTGGGGCAGGCCCGGAGCTCCTACAATGAGCAGTTCTTC. This translates into CATSDLRVGQARSSYNEQFF.

The V call is TRBV20-1, the J call TRBJ2-1; 7 positions match TRBD2. V lost 6 bases and J lost 6; bases outside the gene matches: 11. The CDR3 is 14 amino acids. CDR1 is DFQATT, CDR2 SNEGSKA, per germline (reference sequence). The CDR3 DNA sequence: TGCAGTGCCCGGAGGGGCGGGAGCATCAATGAGCAGTTCTTC. It encodes CSARRGGSINEQFF.

This rearrangement joins TRBV29-1 to TRBJ2-3; D is possibly TRBD1 (6 bases). The V end lost 7 bases, the J end lost 0 bases, and 14 bases lay between the germline ends. Germline-derived CDR1 and CDR2 are SQVTM and ANQGSEA. The CDR3 length is 14 residues. This CDR3 is CSAKTGASTDTQYF. The CDR3 DNA reads as TGCAGCGCCAAGACAGGAGCGAGCACAGATACGCAGTATTTT.

V and J are TRBV3-1 and TRBJ2-5; 9 nucleotides match TRBD2. The V gene end was trimmed by 0 bases and the J gene end by 5 bases; junction bases not matched to a gene: 7. This CDR3 comprises 16 residues. Germline V lookup: CDR1 LGHDT, CDR2 YNNKEL (reference sequence). The CDR3 coding sequence is TGTGCCAGCAGCCAAGAGTGGCGGGGGGGCTTTGAGACCCAGTACTTC. This encodes CASSQEWRGGFETQYF.

This clonotype appeared a few times. The chain combines TRBV28 with TRBJ2-7, with D maybe TRBD1 (6 bases). Germline assignment: CDR1 MDHEN and CDR2 SYDVKM. The CDR3 runs 16 residues. With 1 base removed from V and 5 bases from J, the gap between germline ends came to 18 bases. The CDR3 DNA is TGTGCCAGCAGTTTATACGGGCAGGGGATTTCCCACGAGCAGTACTTC. It yields the protein CASSLYGQGISHEQYF.

This clonotype was counted between two and nine times. The genes are TRBV5-1 and TRBJ1-3; weak D call: TRBD1 (5 bases). Trimming shortened V by 2 bases and J by 0 bases, and 15 bases separated the two germline ends. The CDR3 loop spans 17 amino acids. Germline V CDR1 and CDR2: SGHRS, YFSETQ. CDR3 amino acids: CASSFTGTDPSGNTIYF. The CDR3 region has the DNA TGCGCCAGCAGCTTCACCGGGACGGACCCCTCTGGAAACACCATATATTTT.

Only a few counts were recorded for this clonotype. The chain employs TRBV3-1 and TRBJ2-5; 11 bases line up with TRBD2. V dropped 1 base and J dropped 6; count of bases not matched to a gene: 4. The CDR3 loop spans 15 amino acids. CDR1 LGHDT and CDR2 YNNKEL come from the germline V gene (reference sequence). CDR3: CASSQVLAGAKTQYF. The DNA for the CDR3 is TGTGCCAGCAGCCAAGTACTAGCGGGAGCCAAGACCCAGTACTTC.

This clonotype was found a few times. The chain uses TRBV14 and TRBJ2-1; 11 bases fit TRBD2. Looked up from germline, CDR1 is SGHDN and CDR2 is FVKESK. The CDR3 spans 16 residues. J was trimmed by 4 bases and V by 4 bases; bases with no gene match: 6. CDR3 bases: TGTGCCAGCAGCCTTTTGACTAGCGGGGTATACAATGAGCAGTTCTTC. Translation gives CASSLLTSGVYNEQFF.